One and the same sample provided the 13 T cell receptor beta chains below, sequenced in a study of identical twins. TCRdb re-called the 5' RACE reads through MiXCR, storing one row per CDR3 protein. Here the sample spans about 250,000 distinct CDR3 sequences, about 8% being singletons. These same records also appear under a second study, on yellow fever vaccine responses in identical twins.

The sample comprised CD8+ T cells sorted from blood. The source of these receptors is a woman aged 18-29 years in good health.

Comments on this clonotype: A junction end diverges from the germline sequence, so it may reflect a read error. This chain connects TRBV29-1 to TRBJ2-7; D is perhaps TRBD1 or TRBD2 (5 bases each). The germline V gene has CDR1 SQVTM and CDR2 ANQGSEA. This CDR3 is 12 amino acids long. The CDR3 DNA is TGCAGCGTTGAAGATCTCCGGGACGAGCACTACTTC. It specifies CSVEDLRDEHYF.

This clonotype turned up a few times. The chain uses TRBV28 and TRBJ1-6, with 7 nucleotides matching TRBD1. The CDR3 sequence is 16 residues long. Germline V gene lookup returns CDR1 MDHEN and CDR2 SYDVKM. Trimming took 5 bases from V and 4 from J; bases not matched to a gene: 8. CDR3 loop: CASSIVLGQYNSPLHF. CDR3 DNA: TGTGCCAGCAGTATCGTATTGGGACAGTATAATTCACCCCTCCACTTT.

This clonotype was counted only a few times. The rearrangement joins TRBV4-3 to TRBJ2-2; possible D gene TRBD1, 6 bases. The germline gives CDR1 LGHNA, CDR2 YSLEER. The CDR3 loop spans 16 amino acids. V was cut by 1 base and J by 3 bases, with 12 bases left in between. The DNA of the CDR3 is TGCGCCAGCAGCCAAGGCTCCCAGGGGTACACCGGGGAGCTGTTTTTT. As protein: CASSQGSQGYTGELFF.

The chain uses TRBV7-2 and TRBJ2-3, with 14 nucleotides matching TRBD2. Germline V lookup: CDR1 SGHTA, CDR2 FQGNSA. This CDR3 has 17 amino acids. The V gene end was trimmed by 5 bases and the J gene end by 2 bases; junction bases not matched to a gene: 6. CDR3 nucleotides: TGTGCCAGCAGCCCCCGACTAGCGGGGGGGCACACAGATACGCAGTATTTT. Its translation: CASSPRLAGGHTDTQYF.

Comments on this clonotype: A clone one base away is much larger, so this may be a read error. The chain combines TRBV28 with TRBJ2-6, with D perhaps matching TRBD2 (6 bases). The CDR3 spans 15 residues. Germline-derived CDR1 and CDR2 are MDHEN and SYDVKM. V shed 3 bases and J shed 0 bases, with 6 bases lying between them. The CDR3 DNA follows: TGTGCCAGCAGTTTGGGACTCTCTGGGGCCAACGTCCTGACTTTC. Translated: CASSLGLSGANVLTF.

This clonotype was observed a handful of times. CDR3 sequence: CASSLGTGGDEQYF. The CDR3 region has the DNA TGTGCCAGCAGCTTGGGGACAGGGGGCGACGAGCAGTACTTC. The chain recombines TRBV11-1 with TRBJ2-7, with 12 bases lining up with TRBD1. The V gene's germline CDR1 is SGHAT and CDR2 FQDESV (reference sequence). V trimming: 3 bases; J trimming: 5 bases; junction bases outside the gene matches: 2. CDR3 length: 14 residues.

The table lists this clonotype with many counts. The DNA for the CDR3 is TGTGCCAGCAGCTTAGTAGGCCTAGCGGGGGGCGACAATACGCAGTATTTT. Its translation: CASSLVGLAGGDNTQYF. The V and J genes are TRBV11-2 and TRBJ2-3; 11 positions agree with TRBD2. Germline lookup yields CDR1 SGHAT and CDR2 FQNNGV. Trimming cost V 1 base and J 7 bases; bases outside gene matches: 10. The CDR3 extends over 17 amino acids.

This clonotype occurred many times. The chain joins TRBV6-4 to TRBJ2-1; the match to TRBD2 covers 9 bases. The CDR3 has 14 residues. Germline CDR1 and CDR2: MRHNA and SNTAGT. Trimming cost V 6 bases and J 8 bases; bases outside gene matches: 8. The CDR3 nucleotides read TGTGCCAGCAGGGTGACAGCGGGGGGTGATGAGCAGTTCTTC. It translates to CASRVTAGGDEQFF.

This clonotype was seen many times. V and J are TRBV11-2 and TRBJ1-1; D possibly corresponds to TRBD1 (5 bases). Trimming took 1 base from V and 11 from J, leaving 8 bases between them. The CDR3 is 11 amino acids. Germline CDR1 is SGHAT and CDR2 is FQNNGV. The CDR3 coding sequence is TGTGCCAGCAGCTTAGGCGGGGGGGCTTTCTTT. This gives the protein CASSLGGGAFF. The whole variable domain, filled in from reference TRBV11-2 and TRBJ1-1, reads EAGVAQSPRYKIIEKRQSVAFWCNPISGHATLYWYQQILGQGPKLLIQFQNNGVVDDSQLPKDRFSAERLKGVDSTLKIQPAKLEDSAVYLCASSLGGGAFFGQGTRLTVV.

In this sample, this clonotype turned up many times. The chain carries TRBV10-3 and TRBJ2-3, with D unclear. The CDR3 runs 18 residues. Germline V gene data show CDR1 as ENHRY and CDR2 as SYGVKD. Trimming stripped 0 bases from V and 0 bases from J, with 16 bases between. The CDR3 nucleotides read TGTGCCATCAGTGAGTCGTCGAGGACGGTATATAGCACAGATACGCAGTATTTT. Protein sequence: CAISESSRTVYSTDTQYF.

This clonotype was counted ten times or more. The chain combines TRBV27 with TRBJ2-1; D uncertain. V lost 5 bases and J lost 6, with 8 bases in between. The CDR3 contains 12 residues. The germline gives CDR1 MNHEY, CDR2 SMNVEV (reference sequence). CDR3 region: CASSTRSNEQFF. CDR3 sequence (DNA): TGTGCCAGCAGTACGAGGTCCAATGAGCAGTTCTTC.

The chain carries TRBV27 and TRBJ2-1; D perhaps matches TRBD2 (6 bases). Trimming left V 6 bases short and J 1 base short, with 13 bases between. The germline CDR1 and CDR2 sequences are MNHEY and SMNVEV (reference sequence). This CDR3 has 15 amino acids. The CDR3 DNA reads TGTGCCAGCAGCCCACTAGCTAGGTCCTACAATGAGCAGTTCTTC. Translating it yields CASSPLARSYNEQFF.

This clonotype was detected many times. The chain carries TRBV14 and TRBJ2-3; the match to TRBD1 covers 8 bases. The CDR3 has 17 amino acids. Germline CDR1 reads SGHDN; CDR2 reads FVKESK. After removal of 0 bases from V and 5 bases from J, the junction contained 10 bases not matched to a gene. The CDR3, as DNA: TGTGCCAGCAGCCAAGACTATCTAGCAGGGGGCCAAGATACGCAGTATTTT. Translating it yields CASSQDYLAGGQDTQYF.